The source of this T cell receptor beta chain is a study of response to subunit inactivated influenza vaccine listed by TCRdb under 2018. The study in broad terms: The study used deep quantitative T cell receptor repertoire profiling to track responses to a trivalent subunit inactivated influenza vaccine. The investigation overall reported the following: It was suggested by the authors that each seasonal influenza vaccination may recruit only a limited number of new T cells.

Libraries were made using RT-PCR. TCRdb records Illumina HiSeq 2500 as the sequencer. TCRdb passed the public sequencing reads through fastp at Q25 and MiXCR, retaining productive beta sequences. For every CDR3 protein sequence, its rows merge into one entry that carries the most common genes and DNA. For this sample there are more than 400,000 distinct CDR3 sequences; 9.5% to 13% appear just once. Of the sample, about an eighth falls within the top ten clones. The junction carries 28 bases between V and J, which are trimmed by 5 bases and 1 base respectively. There are 20 amino acids in the CDR3, from cysteine to phenylalanine inclusive. Here the CDR3 DNA is all that survives: 60 bases in frame from base 1. This sample's time point label indicates: approximately 40 days after influenza vaccine administration. In its sample, this clonotype was seen many times. The target of this receptor is not known. Base qualities were left out, and no much larger clone turns up one base away.

The sample here was PBMCs from blood, taken 40 to 50 days after vaccination. This TCR was recovered from a man aged 50 to 59 who received an inactivated influenza vaccine. Donor details come from another sample of the same person, matched by shared clones. The sequence links TRBV12-3 or TRBV12-4 to TRBJ2-3; a tentative D call is TRBD2 (6 bases match). The CDR3 protein is CASSPARGLAGYGGTDTQYF. The sequenced DNA is TGTGCCAGCAGTCCCGCTCGGGGACTGGCAGGCTACGGGGGCACAGATACGCAGTATTTT.